One sample yielded the 27 T cell receptor delta chains listed below, sequenced in a study of Vδ1+ human thymocytes (dated by TCRdb to the late 2010s). Beyond this particular receptor, the publication reports: The thymic TRG and TRD repertoires appeared highly polyclonal, with Gaussian CDR3 length distributions, in contrast to the oligoclonal repertoires of peripheral blood.

The instrument was an Illumina MiSeq. RNA was extracted with the RNeasy mini kit and reverse transcribed using Superscript III. To generate the CDR3 amplicons, a multiplex PCR was run using pooled V-gene forward primers together with a constant-region reverse primer that carried Illumina adaptor overhangs. Via CATT, TCRdb reprocessed the public reads, and rows with identical DNA were then joined. For this sample there are over 65,000 delta-chain clones; approximately 37% appear just once. The ten largest account for under 0.3% of the sample. Antigens for these TCRs are unknown. Sequenced material: Vdelta1+ gamma-delta thymocytes from the thymus. Explained via the paper, the cell subset or site label denotes: FACS-sorted CD3+ TCRalphabeta- TCRVdelta1+ TCRVdelta2- thymocytes. These receptors were taken from a boy under two years old who had congenital heart surgery.

This chain links TRDV1 with TRDJ1; no firm D call. Germline V gene data show CDR1 as TSWWSYY and CDR2 as QGS. This CDR3 is built from 17 residues. V was cut by 3 bases and J by 0 bases, with 17 bases left in between. The CDR3 here is CALGDHRVPFYTDKLIF. DNA for the CDR3: TGTGCTCTTGGGGACCACAGAGTCCCATTTTACACCGATAAACTCATCTTT.

The chain uses TRDV1 and TRDJ1; 7 bases are a match to TRDD3. Germline V lookup: CDR1 TSWWSYY, CDR2 QGS. The V gene end was trimmed by 0 bases and the J gene end by 2 bases; junction bases not matched to a gene: 6. The CDR3 length is 16 residues. The CDR3 sequence: CALGELTGVRTDKLIF. CDR3 coding DNA: TGTGCTCTTGGGGAACTCACTGGGGTTAGGACCGATAAACTCATCTTT.

The table lists this clone with many counts. In the same sample, other DNA sequences code for this CDR3. This sequence joins TRDV2 and TRDJ1, with 13 bases fitting TRDD3. J gave up 9 bases and V 1 base, and 7 bases lay outside the gene matches. CDR1 and CDR2 from the germline V gene are GEAIGNYY and EKD. This CDR3 is built from 15 residues. Here the CDR3 reads CACDTVLGDTDELIF. The CDR3 DNA is TGTGCCTGTGACACGGTACTGGGGGATACGGATGAACTCATCTTT.

The rearrangement uses TRDV1 and TRDJ1; TRDD3 matches 10 bases. The V gene's germline CDR1 is TSWWSYY and CDR2 QGS. The V segment lost 2 bases and the J segment 0 bases; nucleotides outside the gene matches: 39. The CDR3 spans 28 residues. The CDR3 sequence is CALGEGTYGTLTKFLEGDTLGYTDKLIF. Written as DNA, the CDR3 is TGTGCTCTTGGGGAAGGGACCTACGGTACCCTCACGAAGTTCTTAGAGGGGGATACGCTGGGGTACACCGATAAACTCATCTTT.

This chain links TRDV1 with TRDJ1; D assignment may be TRDD2 or TRDD3 (8 bases each). The germline V gene has CDR1 TSWWSYY and CDR2 QGS. The V gene lost 0 bases and the J gene lost 0 bases, with 29 bases spanning the gap. CDR3 size: 22 residues. In DNA, the CDR3 is TGTGCTCTTGGGGAACTTGGGCTTCCTACGACTGGGGGTGAAGAGTACACCGATAAACTCATCTTT. Translated, it gives CALGELGLPTTGGEEYTDKLIF.

The rearrangement uses TRDV1 and TRDJ1, with D unclear. Looked up from germline, CDR1 is TSWWSYY and CDR2 is QGS. Trimming pared 10 bases from V and 4 bases from J, leaving 19 bases between. There are 14 residues in the CDR3. CDR3 sequence reads: CAQGGGVLYDKLIF. The DNA of the CDR3 is TGTGCTCAAGGAGGAGGAGTACTATACGATAAACTCATCTTT.

Details on this clone: This sample also contains other DNA sequences that code for the same CDR3. V is TRDV1 and J is TRDJ1; perhaps TRDD2 as D (6 bases). The germline V gene encodes CDR1 TSWWSYY and CDR2 QGS. V was cut by 0 bases and J by 2 bases, with 25 bases left in between. This CDR3 contains 20 residues. The CDR3 DNA reads TGTGCTCTTGGGGAACTATTCGGCTTCCTTCCCCGTACCAAGACCGATAAACTCATCTTT. It is translated as CALGELFGFLPRTKTDKLIF.

The rearrangement uses TRDV1 and TRDJ1, with D tentatively TRDD2 (5 bases). V lost 3 bases and J 0 bases, leaving 23 bases between the germline ends. CDR1 and CDR2 (germline): TSWWSYY, QGS. CDR3 size: 19 residues. The CDR3 loop reads CALGDPEASKNPYTDKLIF. The CDR3 DNA reads TGTGCTCTTGGGGACCCAGAGGCTTCCAAAAACCCGTACACCGATAAACTCATCTTT.

This clone was seen more than once but under ten times. The chain employs TRDV1 and TRDJ1; TRDD3 matches at 9 bases. Germline CDR1 and CDR2: TSWWSYY and QGS. The CDR3 covers 20 residues. V shed 3 bases, J shed 0 bases, and the junction held 17 bases outside the gene matches. The CDR3, as DNA: TGTGCTCTTGGGGACCTTTCCGTCCGTGGGGGATATCGGTACACCGATAAACTCATCTTT. This translates into CALGDLSVRGGYRYTDKLIF.

The chain links TRDV1 to TRDJ1; 8 bases align to TRDD2. The CDR3 contains 19 residues. With 1 base clipped from V and 0 bases from J, the junction kept 13 bases outside the gene matches. Germline V gives CDR1 TSWWSYY, CDR2 QGS. The CDR3 protein is CALGEPLPTGGRYTDKLIF. The CDR3 DNA reads TGTGCTCTTGGGGAACCTCTTCCTACAGGGGGGAGGTACACCGATAAACTCATCTTT.

This clone occurred a few times. The rearrangement links TRDV1 to TRDJ1, with 7 bases fitting TRDD3. V lost 0 bases and J lost 0; bases outside the gene matches: 31. The germline gives CDR1 TSWWSYY, CDR2 QGS. This CDR3 region has 25 residues. The CDR3 region is CALGELRGEDIPLGYWGKYTDKLIF. The CDR3 DNA is TGTGCTCTTGGGGAACTTCGGGGGGAAGACATCCCCCTAGGATACTGGGGAAAGTACACCGATAAACTCATCTTT.

This clone was detected a few times. This chain uses TRDV1 with TRDJ1, with 9 bases aligning to TRDD3. Trimming at V came to 4 bases and at J to 10 bases, leaving 19 bases not matched to a gene. The CDR3 covers 17 residues. Germline V gene data show CDR1 as TSWWSYY and CDR2 as QGS. DNA of the CDR3: TGTGCTCTTGGGGGACCTGTAGTGGGGGATATCGGGGTGGGACTCATCTTT. This encodes CALGGPVVGDIGVGLIF.

The chain links TRDV1 to TRDJ1; TRDD3 is a possible D gene (6 bases). This CDR3 has 22 amino acids. Germline V gene lookup returns CDR1 TSWWSYY and CDR2 QGS. Trimming removed 4 bases from V and 0 bases from J, with 33 bases in between. CDR3 bases: TGTGCTCTTGGGGCCGCGGGGGGACCTGGGGTCCCCTGCGGTTCATACACCGATAAACTCATCTTT. It encodes CALGAAGGPGVPCGSYTDKLIF.

Regarding this clone: A much more abundant neighbour one base away suggests this may be a read error. The chain recombines TRDV2 with TRDJ1, with D possibly being TRDD3 (5 bases). This CDR3 comprises 15 residues. Germline assignment: CDR1 GEAIGNYY and CDR2 EKD. V was pared by 1 base and J by 2 bases, with 13 bases between. The CDR3, as DNA: TGTGCCTGTGACACGGGGGTAATGAGGACCGATAAACTCATCTTT. Its translation is CACDTGVMRTDKLIF.

A note on this clone: At one end the junction does not follow the germline gene, possibly because of a read error. The chain employs TRDV1 and TRDJ1; D is perhaps TRDD3 (6 bases). CDR1 TSWWSYY and CDR2 QGS come from the germline V gene. The CDR3 loop spans 19 amino acids. The CDR3 nucleotides are TGTGCTCTTGGGGAACTCCTACGTGCGTCTGGGGATGCGACCGATAGACTCATCTTT. This gives the protein CALGELLRASGDATDRLIF.

V usage is TRDV1 and J usage is TRDJ1; TRDD3 matches at 8 bases. The CDR3 extends over 18 amino acids. V lost 3 bases to trimming and J lost 0 bases; unmatched junction nucleotides: 12. Germline CDR1 TSWWSYY, CDR2 QGS. As DNA, the CDR3 is TGTGCTCTTGGGGACCTTACTGGGGGCCTTATCTACACCGATAAACTCATCTTT. This translates into CALGDLTGGLIYTDKLIF.

The rearrangement uses TRDV1 and TRDJ1, with TRDD3 matching over 8 bases. The junction had 26 bases not matched to a gene; V was cut back by 0 bases and J by 5 bases. Germline V gene data show CDR1 as TSWWSYY and CDR2 as QGS. The CDR3 is made up of 22 amino acids. CDR3 bases: TGTGCTCTTGGGGAACTCTCACAAGTCCTACGAGGGATACGGGGGGCCATAGATAAACTCATCTTT. This sequence encodes CALGELSQVLRGIRGAIDKLIF.

The chain uses TRDV1 and TRDJ1, with D maybe TRDD3 (6 bases). This CDR3 contains 21 residues. V gave up 1 base and J gave up 0 bases, with 27 bases separating them. Per the germline V gene, CDR1 is TSWWSYY and CDR2 is QGS. The CDR3 region has the DNA TGTGCTCTTGGGGAACACCCCGGAGGGGGAGTCCGTGACTCTTACACCGATAAACTCATCTTT. This sequence encodes CALGEHPGGGVRDSYTDKLIF.

There are a few counts of this clone. The rearrangement links TRDV1 to TRDJ1; 8 nucleotides align to TRDD3. The CDR3 covers 19 residues. CDR1 and CDR2 (germline): TSWWSYY, QGS. The J segment lost 0 bases and the V segment lost 1 base, leaving 13 bases of the junction unmatched. The CDR3 is CALGEPPPHWGVYTDKLIF. The CDR3 DNA sequence: TGTGCTCTTGGGGAACCCCCTCCACACTGGGGGGTGTACACCGATAAACTCATCTTT.

This rearrangement joins TRDV1 to TRDJ1; 11 nucleotides align to TRDD3. The CDR3 totals 27 residues. CDR1 TSWWSYY and CDR2 QGS come from the germline V gene. Unmatched junction bases numbered 36, after V lost 3 bases and J lost 0 bases. CDR3 residues: CALGDPPVRDAFLRIYGGYAYTDKLIF. CDR3 coding DNA: TGTGCTCTTGGGGACCCTCCGGTACGGGACGCTTTCCTACGAATATATGGGGGATACGCCTACACCGATAAACTCATCTTT.

This chain links TRDV2 with TRDJ1; 8 bases line up with TRDD3. Trimming cost V 9 bases and J 2 bases; bases outside gene matches: 22. CDR1 is GEAIGNYY and CDR2 is EKD in the germline V gene. The CDR3 has 18 residues. The CDR3 protein is CAPEASFRLGDMTDKLIF. The CDR3 DNA sequence: TGTGCCCCTGAGGCCTCATTCCGGCTGGGGGACATGACCGATAAACTCATCTTT.

The J gene is TRDJ1, the V gene TRDV1; weak D call: TRDD3 (6 bases). Germline V gene data show CDR1 as TSWWSYY and CDR2 as QGS. The CDR3 sequence is 16 residues long. Trimming shortened V by 5 bases and J by 2 bases, and 18 bases separated the two germline ends. In DNA, the CDR3 is TGTGCTCTTGGGACTCCCATTAAAGGGGATACCGATAAACTCATCTTT. Protein product: CALGTPIKGDTDKLIF.

Only a few counts were recorded for this clone. This chain joins TRDV1 and TRDJ1; D is uncertain. In germline, CDR1 is TSWWSYY, CDR2 QGS. The CDR3 extends over 16 amino acids. Between the trimmed V and J ends, which lost 1 base and 1 base, there was a span of 13 bases. Written as DNA, the CDR3 is TGTGCTCTTGGGGAACCTCCCCGGCGACCCACCGATAAACTCATCTTT. Protein: CALGEPPRRPTDKLIF.

In its sample, this clone was seen a few times. The chain uses TRDV1 and TRDJ1; D call uncertain. Trimming removed 4 bases from V and 2 bases from J, with 11 bases in between. The CDR3 is 14 residues long. CDR1 is TSWWSYY and CDR2 is QGS in the germline V gene. The CDR3 bases are TGTGCTCTTGGGGGGCGATCCTCTACCGATAAACTCATCTTT. Translated, it gives CALGGRSSTDKLIF.

V and J are TRDV1 and TRDJ1; tentatively, D is TRDD2 or TRDD3 (6 bases each). V was shortened by 3 bases and J by 4 bases, with 27 bases between the two germline ends. This CDR3 spans 19 amino acids. Germline lookup yields CDR1 TSWWSYY and CDR2 QGS. CDR3 DNA: TGTGCTCTTGGGGAGAAACACTTCCTTACCTCACTGGGATTCGATAAACTCATCTTT. Translated, it gives CALGEKHFLTSLGFDKLIF.

In its sample, this clone was seen a few times. The rearrangement joins TRDV1 to TRDJ1; D possibly corresponds to TRDD2 (6 bases). This CDR3 has 22 amino acids. Germline V gives CDR1 TSWWSYY, CDR2 QGS. V was trimmed by 5 bases and J by 0 bases, leaving 34 bases between them. Here the CDR3 DNA reads TGTGCTCTTGGGCTTTCCCCTCTCCTACGTCCCGTACTGGACTGGTACACCGATAAACTCATCTTT. This codes for CALGLSPLLRPVLDWYTDKLIF.

The chain links TRDV1 to TRDJ1, with TRDD3 matching 11 bases. V shed 3 bases and J 0 bases; nucleotides not matched to a gene: 33. This CDR3 is built from 26 residues. Germline values: CDR1 TSWWSYY, CDR2 QGS. CDR3 protein: CALGDIWSSEGVAGLGDSQYTDKLIF. The CDR3 nucleotides are TGTGCTCTTGGGGATATTTGGTCTTCCGAAGGGGTCGCGGGACTGGGGGATAGCCAATACACCGATAAACTCATCTTT.